The entry below gives a single T cell receptor (beta chain) sequence along with its context. What it recognizes is unknown. TCRdb processed the reads anew with MiXCR; each CDR3 protein has one entry. Of around 900,000 distinct CDR3 sequences detected, approximately 30% appear once; the ten largest clones hold around 15%. This record comes from a study of T cell repertoires in cytomegalovirus infection. The overall study: CMV epitopes used comprised recently identified HLA-C-restricted ones and well-studied HLA-B-restricted ones. Indications came from public TCR beta signatures; they pointed to CMV infection and to a matching HLA type.

Trimming cost V 7 bases and J 0 bases, with 12 bases left between them. The CDR3 extends over 14 amino acids. General study results and limits: The ex vivo response showed dominance by HLA-C-restricted CMV-specific TCR beta clonotypes. Adding up the frequency of public TCR beta families identified people who carried CMV plus the relevant HLA.

This rearrangement joins TRBV12-3 or TRBV12-4 to TRBJ1-1; D possibly corresponds to TRBD1 (5 bases). This clonotype was obtained from a human donor in good health (CMV status not recorded). Some clones in this sample may be carry-over from other donors' samples. Sequenced material: cultured CD8+ T cells from PBMCs, taken from culture after CMV antigen stimulation. The DNA of the CDR3 is TGTGCCAGCATGAGGACAAGAATGAACACTGAAGCTTTCTTT. It codes for CASMRTRMNTEAFF.